This entry is about one TCR beta chain. What it binds is not known. These data originate in a study of blood T cells in healthy people across ages. Overall study findings and caveats: Higher diversity and more naive CD4+ cells were features of long-lived donors, compared to aged donors. For the donors, CMV status was unknown and possibly confounded expanded clonotype changes.

Germline-derived CDR1 and CDR2 are LGHDT and YNNKEL (reference sequence). CDR3 length: 14 residues. V was pared by 4 bases and J by 8 bases, with 7 bases of the junction left unmatched. PCR was performed a second time for roughly 7 to 12 cycles using a sample-barcoded 5' primer and a J-beta primer mix. Every cDNA was tagged by a template-switch adaptor with 12 random nucleotides. TCRdb reprocessed the 5' RACE reads with MiXCR, giving one entry per CDR3 protein. The table shows 1.5 million to 2 million distinct CDR3 sequences, with approximately 28% occurring only once. The genes are TRBV3-1 and TRBJ2-1; 8 bases fit TRBD2. This receptor was identified in a woman under 40 in good health. The sample taken for sequencing was blood. This chain's CDR3 is CASSRSGGDDEQFF. The DNA for the CDR3 is TGTGCCAGCAGCCGCTCGGGAGGGGACGATGAGCAGTTCTTC.